The T cell receptor beta chain described here comes from a study of blood T cells in healthy people across ages. Total RNA, at least 6 micrograms per sample, came from PBMCs. Germline CDR1 SGHVS, CDR2 FNYEAQ. There are 12 residues in the CDR3. The V and J ends lost 8 bases and 0 bases respectively, with 7 bases between them. Primed by a sample-barcoded 5' primer and a J-beta primer mix, a second PCR proceeded for about 6 to 11 cycles. The authors tagged each cDNA molecule using a template-switch adaptor with 12 random nucleotides. TCRdb fed the 5' RACE reads into MiXCR, producing one record per CDR3 protein. The table has some 1.5 million distinct CDR3 sequences, approximately 39% seen once; the top ten hold roughly 3.7%. Note on this clonotype: Antigen specificity is unknown.

Regarding the study as a whole: With age, beta diversity per million T cells declined roughly linearly, significantly by around 43.

What was sequenced was blood. The receptor was derived from a woman aged 18 to 35 in good health. The chain is built from TRBV7-6 and TRBJ1-2; D not certain. The CDR3 reads CASADSNYGYTF. Written as DNA, the CDR3 is TGTGCCAGCGCAGACTCTAACTATGGCTACACCTTC.